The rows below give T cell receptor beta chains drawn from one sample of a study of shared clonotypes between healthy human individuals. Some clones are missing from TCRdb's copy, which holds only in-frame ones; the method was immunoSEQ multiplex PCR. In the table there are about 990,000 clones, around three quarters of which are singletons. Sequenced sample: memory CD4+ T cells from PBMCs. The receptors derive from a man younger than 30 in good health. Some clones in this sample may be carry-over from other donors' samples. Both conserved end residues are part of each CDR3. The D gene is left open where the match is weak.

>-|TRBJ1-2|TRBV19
CASSPPGQGYTF
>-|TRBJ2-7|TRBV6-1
CASSESWWASSYEQYF
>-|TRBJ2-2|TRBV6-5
CASKTTNTGELFF
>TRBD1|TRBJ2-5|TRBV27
CASSRTGGETQYF
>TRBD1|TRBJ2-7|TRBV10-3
CAIRDPGQGGEQYF
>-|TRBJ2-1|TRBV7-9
CASSRLWEQFF
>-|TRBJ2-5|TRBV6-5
CASSYSLATETQYF
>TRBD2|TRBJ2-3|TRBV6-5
CASKPGLERDTQYF
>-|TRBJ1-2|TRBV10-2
CASSPDISYGYTF
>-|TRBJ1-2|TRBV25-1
CASSEGGIYGYTF
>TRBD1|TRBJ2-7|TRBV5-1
CASSWRPSGTGEGGVDEQYF
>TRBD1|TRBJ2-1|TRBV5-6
CASSLERTGGGNEQFF
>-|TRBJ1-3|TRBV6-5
CASSYSRGSGNTIYF
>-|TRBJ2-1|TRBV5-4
CASSLVGGTYNEQFF
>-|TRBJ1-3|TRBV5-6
CASSFRWGRNTIYF
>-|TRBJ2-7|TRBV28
CASRGTTYEQYF
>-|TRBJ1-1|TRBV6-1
CASRHGLNTEAFF
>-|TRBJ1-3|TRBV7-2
CASSSAGFSGNTIYF
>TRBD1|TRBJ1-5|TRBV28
CASSDRGLSGSNQPQHF
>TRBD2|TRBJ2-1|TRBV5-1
CASSLGLAGGTEQFF
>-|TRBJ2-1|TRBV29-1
CSLQRSSYNEQFF
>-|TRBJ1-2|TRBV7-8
CASNSGGRNYGYTF
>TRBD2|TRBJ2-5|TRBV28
CASSGASSGRQETQYF
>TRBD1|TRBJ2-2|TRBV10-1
CASSGTGAPTGELFF
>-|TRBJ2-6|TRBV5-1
CASSPTPSGANVLTF
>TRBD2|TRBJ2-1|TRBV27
CASSAPGLAYNEQFF
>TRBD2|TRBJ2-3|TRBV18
CASSPRTSGLSGDTQYF
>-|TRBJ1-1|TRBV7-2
CASSSGVGNTEAFF
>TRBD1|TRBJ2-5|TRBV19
CASSIDMAGQGETQYF
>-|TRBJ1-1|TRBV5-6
CASSIRVSEAFF
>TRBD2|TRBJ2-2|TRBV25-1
CASSEWRGAVGELFF
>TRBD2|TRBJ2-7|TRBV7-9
CASRTGGPTGEQYF
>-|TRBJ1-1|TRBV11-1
CASSLELLAEAFF
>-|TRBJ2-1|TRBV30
CAWNLDSYNEQFF
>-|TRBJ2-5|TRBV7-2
CASSLTRLLGTQYF
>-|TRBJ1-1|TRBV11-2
CASSLEGNTEAFF
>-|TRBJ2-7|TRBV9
CASSVGTEQYF
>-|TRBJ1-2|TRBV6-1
CASSEQSGYGYTF
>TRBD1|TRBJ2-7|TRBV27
CASSLAGTGGEQYF
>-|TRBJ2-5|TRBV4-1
CASSHRQGGNGKETQYF
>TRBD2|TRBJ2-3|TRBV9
CASSVGTSGSSTQYF
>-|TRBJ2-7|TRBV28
CASRGRGIELGEQYF
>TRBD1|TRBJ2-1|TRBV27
CASSSGQGYYNEQFF
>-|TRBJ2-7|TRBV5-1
CASSLAAGEGYEQYF
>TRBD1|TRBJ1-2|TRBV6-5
CASSYLGQGYGYTF
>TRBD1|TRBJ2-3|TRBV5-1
CASFEDRGLDTQYF
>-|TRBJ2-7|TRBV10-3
CAISESRLRSSYEQYF
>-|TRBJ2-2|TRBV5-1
CASSWTVNTGELFF
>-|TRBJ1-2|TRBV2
CASSPQGGYGYTF
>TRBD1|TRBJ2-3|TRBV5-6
CASSRQGTTTDTQYF
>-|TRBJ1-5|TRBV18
CASSPFAPVSNQPQHF
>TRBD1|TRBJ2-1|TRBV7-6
CASTPREDRAINEQFF
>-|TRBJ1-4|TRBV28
CASSLIAGEKLFF
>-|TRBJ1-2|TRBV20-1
CSARDNYGYTF
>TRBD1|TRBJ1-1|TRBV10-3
CAITTGTAEAFF